The T cell receptor (beta chain) described here comes from a study of beta chain features in type 1 diabetes. Sequenced material consisted of expressed TCRB transcripts (all of the isolated RNA was reverse transcribed). Measured with immunoSEQ multiplex PCR; TCRdb has only the in-frame clones, and not every one. The table shows some 290,000 clones, with approximately 14% occurring only once. This clone was observed a few times. Antigen: not known. The V end lost 1 base, the J end lost 7 bases, and 10 bases lay between the germline ends. This CDR3 is built from 13 residues. CDR1 is PRHDT, CDR2 FYEKMQ, per germline (reference sequence). Broader study findings: Type 1 diabetes patients had moderately but significantly shorter TCRB CDR3s in all four CD4+ subsets.

Input material: naive CD4+ T cells from blood. The chain has TRBV13 and TRBJ1-1; D possibly corresponds to TRBD1 (5 bases). This TCR was recovered from a man aged 30-40 years with type 1 diabetes. The CDR3 region has the DNA TGTGCCAGCAGCTTAGTGGGGGGGATTGAAGCTTTCTTT. It translates to CASSLVGGIEAFF.